This entry describes one T cell receptor (beta chain). The antigen is undetermined. Germline CDR1 reads SGHKS; CDR2 reads YYEKEE (reference sequence). The germline V and J ends were trimmed by 4 bases and 2 bases, with 15 bases remaining between them. The CDR3 consists of 15 residues. TCRdb used MiXCR to reprocess the reads, holding one entry per CDR3 protein. The sample holds 650,000 to 850,000 distinct CDR3 sequences, 25% to 35% seen once. This specimen belongs to a study of T cell repertoires in cytomegalovirus infection. General study results and limits: There were HLA-C-restricted CMV-specific TCR beta clonotypes dominating the ex vivo response.

The receptor comes from a human donor in good health (CMV status not recorded). Some clones in this sample may be carry-over from other donors' samples. The source material was cultured CD8+ T cells from PBMCs, sampled from culture after CMV antigen stimulation. This chain uses TRBV5-5 with TRBJ2-5; D possibly corresponds to TRBD2 (6 bases). CDR3 DNA sequence: TGTGCCAGCAGCCACACACCCGGGACTCAAGAGACCCAGTACTTC. Encoded protein: CASSHTPGTQETQYF.